Listed below are T cell receptor beta chains from one sample, sequenced in a study of blood T cell repertoires in COVID-19. TCRdb keeps only in-frame clones here, not all; method: immunoSEQ multiplex PCR. The table includes around 99,000 clones, about four fifths detected once. The sample was peripheral blood. These receptors all stem from a woman of 80 years or more with active or convalescent COVID-19. Each CDR3 is given with its conserved first and last residue. Each record gives: V gene, J gene, clone size, D gene, CDR3 DNA, CDR3 protein. D genes are given only for firm matches. Rows give clone size only sometimes, using once, few, many, or a class for an expanded clone.

v_call: TRBV20-1
j_call: TRBJ1-2
clone_size: once
d_call: TRBD1
cdr3_nt: TGCAGTGCTAGTAGGGGGCCGGGGGATGGCTACACCTTC
cdr3_aa: CSASRGPGDGYTF

v_call: TRBV24-1
j_call: TRBJ2-1
clone_size: -
d_call: -
cdr3_nt: TGTGCCACCAGTGAGCTTAGAAGCAATGAGCAGTTCTTC
cdr3_aa: CATSELRSNEQFF

v_call: TRBV6-5
j_call: TRBJ2-1
clone_size: -
d_call: TRBD1
cdr3_nt: TGTGCCAGCAGGGGACAGGGACCGTACAATGAGCAGTTCTTC
cdr3_aa: CASRGQGPYNEQFF

v_call: TRBV14
j_call: TRBJ1-1
clone_size: -
d_call: -
cdr3_nt: TGTGCCAGCAGCTTCGGGAGGGGGGGCACTGAAGCTTTCTTT
cdr3_aa: CASSFGRGGTEAFF

v_call: TRBV6-6
j_call: TRBJ1-2
clone_size: -
d_call: -
cdr3_nt: TGTGCCAGCAGTTACCTTTCCCCAGGGGAGAGGAGTGGCTACACCTTC
cdr3_aa: CASSYLSPGERSGYTF

v_call: TRBV29-1
j_call: TRBJ2-1
clone_size: -
d_call: TRBD2
cdr3_nt: TGCAGCGTTGAAGATCCCGGACTAGCGGTCTACAATGAGCAGTTCTTC
cdr3_aa: CSVEDPGLAVYNEQFF

v_call: TRBV7-9
j_call: TRBJ2-3
clone_size: -
d_call: -
cdr3_nt: TGTGCCAGCAGCCCACAGGGAATAGGTGGGACAGATACGCAGTATTTT
cdr3_aa: CASSPQGIGGTDTQYF

v_call: TRBV27
j_call: TRBJ1-2
clone_size: -
d_call: -
cdr3_nt: TGTGCCAGCCGGGTAGGCCCTATGTGGGGCTACACCTTC
cdr3_aa: CASRVGPMWGYTF

v_call: TRBV9
j_call: TRBJ1-2
clone_size: -
d_call: TRBD1
cdr3_nt: TGTGCCAGCAATGCCGGGACAGGGCTTAGCGGCTACACCTTC
cdr3_aa: CASNAGTGLSGYTF

v_call: TRBV19
j_call: TRBJ1-2
clone_size: -
d_call: -
cdr3_nt: TGTGCCAGTAGTATTCTCGGCGACTCTAACTATGGCTACACCTTC
cdr3_aa: CASSILGDSNYGYTF

v_call: TRBV6-2/TRBV6-3
j_call: TRBJ2-1
clone_size: -
d_call: TRBD1
cdr3_nt: TGTGCCAGCAGTTACTCGAGGGCAGGGGGCAGGAATGAGCAGTTCTTC
cdr3_aa: CASSYSRAGGRNEQFF

v_call: TRBV13
j_call: TRBJ2-1
clone_size: -
d_call: -
cdr3_nt: TGTGCCAGCAGCCCCCCCGGAGCTTTCTACAATGAGCAGTTCTTC
cdr3_aa: CASSPPGAFYNEQFF

v_call: TRBV7-2
j_call: TRBJ2-7
clone_size: -
d_call: TRBD1
cdr3_nt: TGTGCCAGCAGCTTAGCGGGTCAGGGGGTCGGCGAGCAGTACTTC
cdr3_aa: CASSLAGQGVGEQYF

v_call: TRBV7-9
j_call: TRBJ1-1
clone_size: -
d_call: TRBD1
cdr3_nt: TGTGCCAGCAGCCCGCAGGGGGGCACTGAAGCTTTCTTT
cdr3_aa: CASSPQGGTEAFF

v_call: TRBV7-9
j_call: TRBJ2-2
clone_size: -
d_call: TRBD1
cdr3_nt: TGTGCCAGCAGCTCAACTCCGGGACAGTCCACCGGGGAGCTGTTTTTT
cdr3_aa: CASSSTPGQSTGELFF

v_call: TRBV6-5
j_call: TRBJ1-5
clone_size: few
d_call: TRBD1
cdr3_nt: TGTGCCAGCAGTTACGGACAGGAAGGTCAGCCCCAGCATTTT
cdr3_aa: CASSYGQEGQPQHF

v_call: TRBV11-2
j_call: TRBJ1-6
clone_size: -
d_call: -
cdr3_nt: TGTGCCAGCAGCCCCACAAATTCACCCCTCCACTTT
cdr3_aa: CASSPTNSPLHF

v_call: TRBV6-5
j_call: TRBJ1-3
clone_size: -
d_call: -
cdr3_nt: TGTGCCAGCAGTTACAGGGGGTGGGGAAACACCATATATTTT
cdr3_aa: CASSYRGWGNTIYF

v_call: TRBV7-8
j_call: TRBJ2-1
clone_size: -
d_call: -
cdr3_nt: TGTGCCAGCAGGGAGACAGCCCATTACAATGAGCAGTTCTTC
cdr3_aa: CASRETAHYNEQFF

v_call: TRBV19
j_call: TRBJ2-3
clone_size: -
d_call: -
cdr3_nt: TGTGCCAGTAGCCTTATAAGCTTAGATACGCAGTATTTT
cdr3_aa: CASSLISLDTQYF

v_call: TRBV7-3
j_call: TRBJ2-2
clone_size: -
d_call: TRBD2
cdr3_nt: TGTGCCAGCAGCTCGGGGACTAGCGGGTACGGGGAGCTGTTTTTT
cdr3_aa: CASSSGTSGYGELFF

v_call: TRBV28
j_call: TRBJ1-2
clone_size: -
d_call: TRBD1
cdr3_nt: TGTGCCAGCAGTTTACGACAGGGTTCTACGGCATTC
cdr3_aa: CASSLRQGSTAF

v_call: TRBV28
j_call: TRBJ1-6
clone_size: -
d_call: -
cdr3_nt: TGTGCCAGCAGCCTTAGGAGGGGATCCTATAATTCACCCCTCCACTTT
cdr3_aa: CASSLRRGSYNSPLHF

v_call: TRBV5-1
j_call: TRBJ2-5
clone_size: -
d_call: -
cdr3_nt: TGTGCCAGCAGCTTGGGAGGGACAGGTACGGGAGAGACCCAGTACTTC
cdr3_aa: CASSLGGTGTGETQYF

v_call: TRBV27
j_call: TRBJ2-2
clone_size: -
d_call: -
cdr3_nt: TGTGCCAGCAGTTTATTTAAATCGGGTAACACCGGGGAGCTGTTTTTT
cdr3_aa: CASSLFKSGNTGELFF

v_call: TRBV2
j_call: TRBJ2-7
clone_size: once
d_call: -
cdr3_nt: TGTGCCAGCAGTGGGGGGCGGCGGATACCCTACGAGCAGTACTTC
cdr3_aa: CASSGGRRIPYEQYF

v_call: TRBV15
j_call: TRBJ2-6
clone_size: few
d_call: -
cdr3_nt: TGTGCCACCAGCAGAGGTCGGGGGACTGGGGCCAACGTCCTGACTTTC
cdr3_aa: CATSRGRGTGANVLTF

v_call: TRBV5-4
j_call: TRBJ2-1
clone_size: -
d_call: TRBD2
cdr3_nt: TGTGCCAGCAGCTTGGGGAGCGGGAAGGACACTGAGCAGTTCTTC
cdr3_aa: CASSLGSGKDTEQFF

v_call: TRBV10-3
j_call: TRBJ2-3
clone_size: -
d_call: -
cdr3_nt: TGTGCCATCAGTGAGTCTATCTCAGATACGCAGTATTTT
cdr3_aa: CAISESISDTQYF

v_call: TRBV2
j_call: TRBJ2-7
clone_size: -
d_call: -
cdr3_nt: TGTGCCAGCAGCCATCGTCTTATGTCGGGAGTTCCTTCCTACGAGCAGTACTTC
cdr3_aa: CASSHRLMSGVPSYEQYF

v_call: TRBV18
j_call: TRBJ1-2
clone_size: -
d_call: -
cdr3_nt: TGTGCCAGCTCACCCTCCCCGGGGTCTAACGGCTACACCTTC
cdr3_aa: CASSPSPGSNGYTF

v_call: TRBV5-1
j_call: TRBJ1-1
clone_size: -
d_call: -
cdr3_nt: TGCGCCAGCAGCCGGGACACCGTCTCGAACACTGAAGCTTTCTTT
cdr3_aa: CASSRDTVSNTEAFF

v_call: TRBV6-6
j_call: TRBJ1-5
clone_size: -
d_call: TRBD1
cdr3_nt: TGTGCCAGCAGTTACTCGGCCGACAGGGGGCAACAGCCCCAGCATTTT
cdr3_aa: CASSYSADRGQQPQHF

v_call: TRBV10-3
j_call: TRBJ2-3
clone_size: -
d_call: -
cdr3_nt: TGTGCCATCTCTCTGGGGGGAGATACGCAGTATTTT
cdr3_aa: CAISLGGDTQYF

v_call: TRBV29-1
j_call: TRBJ2-1
clone_size: -
d_call: -
cdr3_nt: TGCAGCGTTGTAAGGCCGGGAACTGGAAGAGAGCAGTTCTTC
cdr3_aa: CSVVRPGTGREQFF

v_call: TRBV11-2
j_call: TRBJ2-3
clone_size: -
d_call: TRBD2
cdr3_nt: TGTGCCAGCAGCTTACAACTAGCGGCCAGAAGGGTCCCAGATACGCAGTATTTT
cdr3_aa: CASSLQLAARRVPDTQYF

v_call: TRBV6-2/TRBV6-3
j_call: TRBJ2-7
clone_size: -
d_call: TRBD2
cdr3_nt: TGTGCCAGCAGTCCCGCGGGAGCACGAGACGAGCAGTACTTC
cdr3_aa: CASSPAGARDEQYF

v_call: TRBV9
j_call: TRBJ1-6
clone_size: once
d_call: -
cdr3_nt: TGTGCCAGCAGCGTAGACGGAACTAGCTCCTATAATTCACCCCTCCACTTT
cdr3_aa: CASSVDGTSSYNSPLHF

v_call: TRBV3-1/TRBV3-2
j_call: TRBJ2-4
clone_size: -
d_call: TRBD2
cdr3_nt: TGTGCCAGCAGCCATTGGGCGGGAGGGGTGGACATTCAGTACTTC
cdr3_aa: CASSHWAGGVDIQYF

v_call: TRBV6-4
j_call: TRBJ2-3
clone_size: -
d_call: -
cdr3_nt: TGTGCCAGCAGTGACTCCTTCCTAGATGCGCAGTATTTT
cdr3_aa: CASSDSFLDAQYF

v_call: TRBV5-1
j_call: TRBJ1-1
clone_size: -
d_call: -
cdr3_nt: TGTGCCAGCAGCTCAGGCCCAACGAGGAACACTGAAGCTTTCTTT
cdr3_aa: CASSSGPTRNTEAFF

v_call: TRBV5-4
j_call: TRBJ2-2
clone_size: few
d_call: -
cdr3_nt: TGTGCCAGCAGCTTGGTTCAGGGGCCGAACACCGGGGAGCTGTTTTTT
cdr3_aa: CASSLVQGPNTGELFF

v_call: TRBV2
j_call: TRBJ1-2
clone_size: -
d_call: -
cdr3_nt: TGTGCCAGCAGTACACAGGGTGCCTATGGCTACACCTTC
cdr3_aa: CASSTQGAYGYTF

v_call: TRBV3-1/TRBV3-2
j_call: TRBJ2-5
clone_size: -
d_call: -
cdr3_nt: TGTGCCAGCAGCCCGGGGAGTGCGGGTGGTGGAGAGACCCAGTACTTC
cdr3_aa: CASSPGSAGGGETQYF

v_call: TRBV29-1
j_call: TRBJ2-1
clone_size: -
d_call: TRBD1
cdr3_nt: TGCAGCGTTGAAGATCTTGGGGACAGGAGCTACAATGAGCAGTTCTTC
cdr3_aa: CSVEDLGDRSYNEQFF

v_call: TRBV7-3
j_call: TRBJ2-5
clone_size: -
d_call: TRBD2
cdr3_nt: TGTGCCAGCAGCTTGGGAAATACGGGAGGAGAGACCCAGTACTTC
cdr3_aa: CASSLGNTGGETQYF

v_call: TRBV25-1
j_call: TRBJ1-6
clone_size: -
d_call: TRBD1
cdr3_nt: TGTGCCAGCAGAGACAGGGCTAATTCACCCCTCCACTTT
cdr3_aa: CASRDRANSPLHF

v_call: TRBV5-1
j_call: TRBJ2-3
clone_size: -
d_call: -
cdr3_nt: TGCGCCAGCACCTTCGGGGATTACACAGATACGCAGTATTTT
cdr3_aa: CASTFGDYTDTQYF

v_call: TRBV6-1
j_call: TRBJ2-3
clone_size: -
d_call: TRBD2
cdr3_nt: TGTGCCAGCAGTGAAAAGGCGGGAGGGCCTCAGAGAGATACGCAGTATTTT
cdr3_aa: CASSEKAGGPQRDTQYF

v_call: TRBV10-3
j_call: TRBJ2-5
clone_size: once
d_call: -
cdr3_nt: TGTGCCATCAGTGATTATAGCCGGGAGACCCAGTACTTC
cdr3_aa: CAISDYSRETQYF

v_call: TRBV5-1
j_call: TRBJ2-1
clone_size: -
d_call: -
cdr3_nt: TGCGCCAGCAGCTTGACAGGGATAAATGAGCAGTTCTTC
cdr3_aa: CASSLTGINEQFF

v_call: TRBV19
j_call: TRBJ2-6
clone_size: -
d_call: -
cdr3_nt: TGTGCCAGTAGTATGTATCAGGGGCGCCCTGGGGCCAACGTCCTGACTTTC
cdr3_aa: CASSMYQGRPGANVLTF

v_call: TRBV5-1
j_call: TRBJ2-3
clone_size: once
d_call: TRBD2
cdr3_nt: TGCGCCAGCAGCTCAACGGCGCTAGCGGGAGGGCCTGCTAGCACAGATACGCAGTATTTT
cdr3_aa: CASSSTALAGGPASTDTQYF

v_call: TRBV19
j_call: TRBJ2-3
clone_size: -
d_call: TRBD2
cdr3_nt: TGTGCCAGTAGTGCAGGAAGCGGGGCACTCGAAGATACGCAGTATTTT
cdr3_aa: CASSAGSGALEDTQYF

v_call: TRBV28
j_call: TRBJ1-4
clone_size: -
d_call: -
cdr3_nt: TGTGCCAGCAGGGCGGGGGGGACAAATGAAAAACTGTTTTTT
cdr3_aa: CASRAGGTNEKLFF

v_call: TRBV7-3
j_call: TRBJ2-7
clone_size: few
d_call: TRBD1
cdr3_nt: TGTGCCAGCAGCCTGACAGGGGGTTCCAGGTTCAACGAGCAGTACTTC
cdr3_aa: CASSLTGGSRFNEQYF

v_call: TRBV10-1
j_call: TRBJ2-5
clone_size: -
d_call: -
cdr3_nt: TGCGCCAGCAGTGACAGGCAAAATTCACAAGAGACCCAGTACTTC
cdr3_aa: CASSDRQNSQETQYF

v_call: TRBV30
j_call: TRBJ1-3
clone_size: -
d_call: -
cdr3_nt: TGTGCCTCTAGTCTAGGGGCCGGGAGCTCCTCCGGAAACACCATATATTTT
cdr3_aa: CASSLGAGSSSGNTIYF